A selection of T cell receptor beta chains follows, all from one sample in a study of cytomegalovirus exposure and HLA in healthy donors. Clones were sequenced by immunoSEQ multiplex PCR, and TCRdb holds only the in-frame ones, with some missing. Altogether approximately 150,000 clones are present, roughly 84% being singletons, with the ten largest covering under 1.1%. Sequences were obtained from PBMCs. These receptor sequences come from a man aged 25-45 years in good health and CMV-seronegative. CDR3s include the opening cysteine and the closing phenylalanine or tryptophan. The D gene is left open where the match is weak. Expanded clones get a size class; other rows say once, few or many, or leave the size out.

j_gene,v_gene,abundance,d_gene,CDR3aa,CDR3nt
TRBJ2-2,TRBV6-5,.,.,CAGRSYRAGGELFF,TGTGCCGGCAGATCGTACAGGGCTGGCGGGGAGCTGTTTTTT
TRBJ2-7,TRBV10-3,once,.,CAISESSEQYF,TGTGCCATCAGTGAGTCGAGCGAGCAGTACTTC
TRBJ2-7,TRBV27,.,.,CASSFRVSYEQYF,TGTGCCAGCAGTTTCCGAGTCTCCTACGAGCAGTACTTC
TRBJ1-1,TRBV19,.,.,CASSIGGRLDTEAFF,TGTGCCAGTAGTATAGGTGGCAGGTTGGACACTGAAGCTTTCTTT
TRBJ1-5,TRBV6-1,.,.,CASSVSDFSNQPQHF,TGTGCCAGCAGTGTTTCAGACTTTAGCAATCAGCCCCAGCATTTT
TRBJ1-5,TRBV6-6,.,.,CASSSEDKSNQPQHF,TGTGCCAGCAGTTCCGAGGACAAAAGCAATCAGCCCCAGCATTTT
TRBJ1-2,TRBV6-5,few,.,CASSYRGPPYGYTF,TGTGCCAGCAGTTACCGCGGGCCTCCCTATGGCTACACCTTC
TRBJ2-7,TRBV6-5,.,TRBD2,CASSYFLAGGTYEQYF,TGTGCCAGCAGTTACTTTCTAGCGGGAGGGACGTACGAGCAGTACTTC
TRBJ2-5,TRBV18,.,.,CASSPTSGSETQYF,TGTGCCAGCTCACCCACCAGCGGTTCAGAGACCCAGTACTTC
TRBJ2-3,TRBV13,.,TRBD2,CASSLKASGGYTDTQYF,TGTGCCAGCAGCTTAAAGGCTAGCGGGGGTTACACAGATACGCAGTATTTT
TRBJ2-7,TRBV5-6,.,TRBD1,CASSLSWDRAYEQYF,TGTGCCAGCAGCTTAAGTTGGGACAGGGCCTACGAGCAGTACTTC
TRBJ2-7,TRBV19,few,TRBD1,CASSRGQLYEQYF,TGTGCCAGTAGTAGGGGACAGCTCTACGAGCAGTACTTC
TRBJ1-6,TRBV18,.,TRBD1,CASSPNVAGGAGSPLHF,TGTGCCAGCTCACCCAACGTGGCAGGGGGCGCAGGGTCACCCCTCCACTTT
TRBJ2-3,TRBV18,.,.,CASSPREGFSGDTQYF,TGTGCCAGCTCACCACGAGAAGGATTCTCAGGAGATACGCAGTATTTT
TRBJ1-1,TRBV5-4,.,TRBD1,CASSRDSGKNTEAFF,TGTGCCAGCAGTCGGGACAGCGGAAAGAACACTGAAGCTTTCTTT
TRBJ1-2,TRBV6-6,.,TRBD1,CASSRPGQEYGYTF,TGTGCCAGCAGCCGTCCGGGACAGGAGTATGGCTACACCTTC
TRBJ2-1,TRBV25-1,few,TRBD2,CASSPSGGYNEQFF,TGTGCCAGCAGTCCTAGCGGGGGTTACAATGAGCAGTTCTTC
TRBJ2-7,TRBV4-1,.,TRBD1,CASSRKGQGGGDEQYF,TGCGCCAGCAGCCGGAAGGGACAGGGGGGAGGAGACGAGCAGTACTTC
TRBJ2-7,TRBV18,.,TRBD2,CASSSGGRAFDEQYF,TGTGCCAGCTCTTCTGGCGGGAGGGCCTTTGACGAGCAGTACTTC
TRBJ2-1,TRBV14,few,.,CASSQARAHPYNEQFF,TGTGCCAGCAGCCAAGCCAGGGCCCACCCCTACAATGAGCAGTTCTTC
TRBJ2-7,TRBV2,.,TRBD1,CASRRTGDEQYF,TGTGCCAGCAGACGGACAGGGGACGAGCAGTACTTC
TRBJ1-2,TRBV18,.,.,CASSLGDGDIYGYTF,TGTGCCAGCTCACTCGGGGATGGGGACATCTATGGCTACACCTTC
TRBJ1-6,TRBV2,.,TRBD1,CASSDNPGQGYNSPLHF,TGTGCCAGCAGTGACAATCCCGGACAGGGCTATAATTCACCCCTCCACTTT